Following are 28 T cell receptor beta chains from one sample sequenced in a study of T cell repertoires in cytomegalovirus infection. MiXCR, applied by TCRdb to the reads, yields one record per CDR3 protein. The profile shows 450,000 to 650,000 distinct CDR3 sequences, around 27% of them singletons. The sequencing input was PBMCs. The receptors shown here come from a human donor in good health (CMV status not recorded). Some clones in this sample may be carry-over from other donors' samples.

The chain is built from TRBV4-3 and TRBJ1-2; the D is unclear. Germline V gives CDR1 LGHNA, CDR2 YSLEER. Trimming removed 0 bases at V and 6 bases at J, with 11 bases between. There are 14 residues in the CDR3. The CDR3 is CASSQDGGSDGYTF. The DNA of the CDR3 is TGCGCCAGCAGCCAAGATGGAGGAAGTGATGGCTACACCTTC.

The chain uses TRBV20-1 and TRBJ2-2; D is perhaps TRBD1 or TRBD2 (5 bases each). The length of the CDR3 is 15 residues. The V and J ends lost 1 base and 7 bases respectively, with 16 bases between them. The germline gives CDR1 DFQATT, CDR2 SNEGSKA (reference sequence). CDR3 in DNA: TGCAGTGCTAGAGCTCCCCCGGGGACGAGCGGGGAGCTGTTTTTT. It translates to CSARAPPGTSGELFF.

This rearrangement joins TRBV4-1 to TRBJ1-3; 8 positions match TRBD1. Germline CDR1 is MGHRA and CDR2 is YSYEKL. The CDR3 covers 15 residues. V shed 7 bases and J 0 bases; nucleotides not matched to a gene: 5. The CDR3 loop reads CASKEGQVSGNTIYF. The CDR3 DNA reads TGCGCCAGCAAGGAGGGACAGGTCTCTGGAAACACCATATATTTT.

This clonotype was seen ten or more times. The V and J genes are TRBV7-8 and TRBJ2-1, with D possibly being TRBD2 (6 bases). V dropped 8 bases and J dropped 6 bases, with 17 bases sitting between them. This CDR3 comprises 14 residues. Germline-derived CDR1 and CDR2 are SGHVS and FQNEAQ. CDR3 nucleotide sequence: TGTGCCAGCCGTCCCGGGGCGGGACCCAATGAGCAGTTCTTC. Protein: CASRPGAGPNEQFF.

The chain links TRBV28 to TRBJ2-7; TRBD2 agrees at 11 bases. The ends lost 5 bases at V and 5 bases at J; junction bases unmatched: 8. CDR3 size: 15 residues. CDR1 and CDR2 (germline): MDHEN, SYDVKM. Written as DNA, the CDR3 is TGTGCCAGCAGTCCCGGACTAGCGGGTTCCCACGAGCAGTACTTC. Translating gives CASSPGLAGSHEQYF.

This clonotype was found a few times. The chain links TRBV6-6 to TRBJ2-1; 12 bases match TRBD2. CDR3 length: 16 amino acids. Trimming took 5 bases from V and 5 from J; bases not matched to a gene: 7. CDR1 MNHNY and CDR2 SVGAGI come from the germline V gene (reference sequence). CDR3 bases: TGTGCCAGCAGTAATCTAGCGGGAGGGCCCCACAATGAGCAGTTCTTC. Translation: CASSNLAGGPHNEQFF.

This clonotype has just a few counts. This chain links TRBV20-1 with TRBJ2-1; 9 bases agree with TRBD2. In germline, CDR1 is DFQATT, CDR2 SNEGSKA (reference sequence). The junction had 4 bases not matched to a gene; V was cut back by 3 bases and J by 4 bases. The length of the CDR3 is 14 residues. CDR3 nucleotide sequence: TGCAGTGCTAGCCGACTAGCGGAGTACAATGAGCAGTTCTTC. Protein: CSASRLAEYNEQFF.

This sequence joins TRBV6-1 and TRBJ2-7, with D uncertain. V was shortened by 2 bases and J by 1 base, with 9 bases between the two germline ends. The germline V gene encodes CDR1 MNHNS and CDR2 SASEGT. This CDR3 comprises 14 residues. The DNA of the CDR3 is TGTGCCAGCAGTGAATGGGTAGTATCCTACGAGCAGTACGTC. This sequence encodes CASSEWVVSYEQYV.

The chain has TRBV9 and TRBJ1-1; a possible D gene is TRBD1 (5 bases). V lost 4 bases and J lost 4, with 11 bases in between. This CDR3 is built from 13 residues. Per germline, CDR1 SGDLS and CDR2 YYNGEE. CDR3 protein: CASSLGGFTEAFF. CDR3 bases: TGTGCCAGCAGCTTGGGGGGTTTCACTGAAGCTTTCTTT.

This clonotype was observed many times. V and J are TRBV7-2 and TRBJ2-7, with a possible D match to TRBD2 (6 bases). V was trimmed by 2 bases and J by 6 bases, leaving 14 bases between them. This CDR3 is built from 14 residues. Germline CDR1 reads SGHTA; CDR2 reads FQGNSA. The CDR3 protein is CASSLWGGTGEQYV. The CDR3 nucleotides are TGTGCCAGCAGCTTATGGGGCGGGACGGGCGAGCAGTACGTC.

The V and J genes are TRBV20-1 and TRBJ2-5; 10 bases are shared with TRBD2. After removal of 0 bases from V and 5 bases from J, the junction contained 6 bases not matched to a gene. Germline CDR1 and CDR2: DFQATT and SNEGSKA (reference sequence). CDR3 length equals 15 residues. The CDR3 bases are TGCAGTGCTAGAGATCTAGCGGGAGTTTGGGAGACCCAGTACTTC. Protein sequence: CSARDLAGVWETQYF.

This chain joins TRBV5-5 and TRBJ1-5; weak D call: TRBD1 (5 bases). V gave up 4 bases and J gave up 5 bases, with 13 bases separating them. The CDR3 totals 14 residues. Looked up from germline, CDR1 is SGHKS and CDR2 is YYEKEE (reference sequence). The CDR3 region is CASSDDKGYQPQHF. CDR3 in DNA: TGTGCCAGCAGCGACGACAAGGGGTATCAGCCCCAGCATTTT.

The chain is built from TRBV2 and TRBJ1-3; the match to TRBD1 covers 7 bases. V lost 3 bases and J lost 2; bases outside the gene matches: 4. Germline V gene lookup returns CDR1 SNHLY and CDR2 FYNNEI. The CDR3 totals 15 residues. CDR3 in amino acids: CASSDRQGPGNTIYF. DNA of the CDR3: TGTGCCAGCAGTGACCGACAGGGTCCTGGAAACACCATATATTTT.

Many counts were recorded for this clonotype. This rearrangement joins TRBV7-8 to TRBJ1-5, with no clear D. CDR3 length: 13 residues. Germline values: CDR1 SGHVS, CDR2 FQNEAQ. V lost 2 bases, J lost 7 bases, and 9 bases lay in between. CDR3 region: CASSLKVNQPQHF. The DNA of the CDR3 is TGTGCCAGCAGCTTAAAGGTTAACCAGCCCCAGCATTTT. Full variable domain (outside the CDR3, taken from reference TRBV7-8 and TRBJ1-5): GAGVSQSPRYKVAKRGQDVALRCDPISGHVSLFWYQQALGQGPEFLTYFQNEAQLDKSGLPSDRFFAERPEGSVSTLKIQRTQQEDSAVYLCASSLKVNQPQHFGDGTRLSIL.

On this clonotype: Given a much more abundant clone one base away, this may be a read error. The chain is built from TRBV12-3 or TRBV12-4 and TRBJ1-5, with a possible D match to TRBD1 (6 bases). The CDR3 contains 14 residues. CDR3 amino acids: CASRTTGYDQPPHF. The CDR3 DNA sequence: TGTGCCAGCAGGACAACAGGGTACGATCAGCCCCCGCATTTT.

This clonotype was recorded at least ten times. The chain has TRBV12-3 or TRBV12-4 and TRBJ2-5, with D maybe TRBD2 (6 bases). The CDR3 runs 13 residues. Trimming removed 6 bases at V and 5 bases at J, with 13 bases between. DNA of the CDR3: TGTGCCAGCAGGCCCGGAGGGTTCGAGACCCAGTACTTC. This codes for CASRPGGFETQYF.

The chain employs TRBV6-6 and TRBJ2-1; 8 nucleotides line up with TRBD2. This CDR3 comprises 18 residues. V gave up 3 bases and J gave up 4 bases; unmatched junction bases: 14. Germline V gives CDR1 MNHNY, CDR2 SVGAGI (reference sequence). This CDR3 reads CASSYLPAGVSRYNEQFF. CDR3 DNA sequence: TGTGCCAGCAGTTATCTACCAGCGGGAGTTTCGAGATACAATGAGCAGTTCTTC.

This chain connects TRBV6-5 to TRBJ2-1; a possible D gene is TRBD1 (6 bases). V lost 3 bases, J lost 5 bases, and 14 bases lay in between. The V gene's germline CDR1 is MNHEY and CDR2 SVGAGI. CDR3 length equals 15 residues. CDR3 nucleotide sequence: TGTGCCAGCAGTTATAGGGGGTCTATTGACAATGAGCAGTTCTTC. Amino acids: CASSYRGSIDNEQFF.

This clonotype was seen repeatedly, ten times or more. The genes are TRBV7-6 and TRBJ1-3; no firm D call. Germline CDR1 reads SGHVS; CDR2 reads FNYEAQ. The germline V and J ends were trimmed by 5 bases and 1 base, with 15 bases remaining between them. This CDR3 region has 16 residues. The CDR3 nucleotides read TGTGCCAGCAGCCCAAATGCAGCCTTTTCTGGAAACACCATATATTTT. It translates to CASSPNAAFSGNTIYF.

The chain is built from TRBV6-6 and TRBJ2-5; 12 nucleotides match TRBD2. The CDR3 is 19 residues long. Germline V gene data show CDR1 as MNHNY and CDR2 as SVGAGI (reference sequence). The V gene end was trimmed by 0 bases and the J gene end by 5 bases; junction bases not matched to a gene: 13. This CDR3 reads CASSYSIVASGREKETQYF. CDR3 coding DNA: TGTGCCAGCAGTTACTCGATAGTGGCTAGCGGGAGGGAGAAGGAGACCCAGTACTTC.

The table lists this clonotype with many counts. The rearrangement joins TRBV12-3 or TRBV12-4 to TRBJ1-2; D gene uncertain. There are 13 residues in the CDR3. The V gene lost 3 bases and the J gene lost 2 bases, with 7 bases spanning the gap. The CDR3 loop reads CASSLRRNYGYTF. Here the CDR3 DNA reads TGTGCCAGCAGTTTGAGGCGGAACTATGGCTACACCTTC.

The chain has TRBV11-3 and TRBJ2-1; 11 positions agree with TRBD1. V lost 0 bases and J lost 6; bases outside the gene matches: 7. Per the germline V gene, CDR1 is SGHNT and CDR2 is YENEEA. CDR3 length: 17 residues. CDR3 nucleotides: TGTGCCAGCAGCTTAGATCGGATTGGGACAGGGGGCAATGAGCAGTTCTTC. As protein: CASSLDRIGTGGNEQFF.

This clonotype was found a few times. The gene calls are TRBV20-1 and TRBJ2-5, with D possibly TRBD2 on 6 matching bases. This CDR3 has 15 amino acids. CDR1 DFQATT and CDR2 SNEGSKA come from the germline V gene (reference sequence). V was pared by 3 bases and J by 5 bases, with 19 bases between. The CDR3 coding sequence is TGCAGTGCTAGTCTCCAGCGGGCAGGAGGGGAGACCCAGTACTTC. Translation gives CSASLQRAGGETQYF.

This clonotype was picked up a small number of times. This rearrangement joins TRBV4-1 to TRBJ2-3; the D gene is possibly TRBD2 (5 bases). Germline lookup yields CDR1 MGHRA and CDR2 YSYEKL. There are 13 residues in the CDR3. V was clipped by 5 bases and J by 8 bases, with 14 bases between them. The CDR3 protein is CASSAPSRGTQYF. The CDR3 DNA is TGCGCCAGCAGCGCCCCTAGCCGGGGTACGCAGTATTTT.

The sample holds many counts of this clonotype. V gene TRBV6-4 combines with J gene TRBJ2-2; D is undetermined. V lost 0 bases and J 5 bases, leaving 4 bases between the germline ends. CDR1 is MRHNA, CDR2 SNTAGT, per germline. The CDR3 runs to 13 residues. In nucleotides, the CDR3 is TGTGCCAGCAGTGACTCGCAAACCGGGGAGCTGTTTTTT. This encodes CASSDSQTGELFF.

In this sample, this clonotype turned up a few times. The chain recombines TRBV7-2 with TRBJ2-1; D is unclear. This CDR3 contains 14 residues. Germline loops: CDR1 SGHTA, CDR2 FQGNSA. Deletions cut 7 bases from V and 6 bases from J, with 16 bases between. In DNA form, the CDR3 reads TGTGCCAGCACCCCCCCCCGTGTTAGCAATGAGCAGTTCTTC. Residues: CASTPPRVSNEQFF.

J is TRBJ2-7 and V is TRBV5-5; D not certain. The CDR3 loop spans 13 amino acids. With 0 bases removed from V and 4 bases from J, the gap between germline ends came to 8 bases. CDR1 and CDR2 from the germline V gene are SGHKS and YYEKEE (reference sequence). CDR3 residues: CASSLAQVYEQYF. As DNA, the CDR3 is TGTGCCAGCAGCTTGGCGCAGGTATACGAGCAGTACTTC.

V is TRBV6-2 or TRBV6-3 and J is TRBJ2-2; no definite D call. In germline, CDR1 is MNHEY, CDR2 SVGEGT. V was shortened by 0 bases and J by 10 bases, with 9 bases between the two germline ends. The CDR3 contains 13 residues. The DNA of the CDR3 is TGTGCCAGCAGTTACTCGAACCGAAAGGAGCTGTTTTTT. This sequence encodes CASSYSNRKELFF.